This TCR beta chain derives from a study of shared clonotypes between healthy human individuals. The CDR3 is 13 residues long. Germline V lookup: CDR1 WNHNN, CDR2 SYGVQD (reference sequence). The junction had 3 bases not matched to a gene; V was cut back by 6 bases and J by 3 bases. Several immunoSEQ 96-well plates shared each subset's DNA, each plate a replicate. The table came from immunoSEQ multiplex PCR; TCRdb's copy has only in-frame clones and leaves some out. The profile shows hundreds of thousands of clones, 75% to 85% of them singletons. This clone was observed a handful of times. This clonotype was obtained from a woman aged 40 to 50 in good health. Some clones in this sample may be carry-over from other donors' samples. The sample consisted of PBMCs. V gene TRBV10-1 combines with J gene TRBJ2-5, with 8 positions matching TRBD2. The CDR3 sequence: CASRRREEETQYF. In DNA form, the CDR3 reads TGCGCCAGCAGACGGCGGGAGGAAGAGACCCAGTACTTC.